The present TCR beta chain was sequenced within a study of blood T cell repertoires in COVID-19. This clone was seen only a few times. The CDR3 contains 15 residues. Germline lookup yields CDR1 ENHRY and CDR2 SYGVKD. V lost 6 bases, J lost 5 bases, and 14 bases lay in between. The method was immunoSEQ multiplex PCR; TCRdb's version includes in-frame clones alone and lacks a portion of them. The sample includes 150,000 to 200,000 clones, around 79% of them seen just once. Sequenced material: peripheral blood. This receptor was obtained from a woman between 40 and 50 years old with COVID-19, enrolled during active disease. The genes are TRBV10-3 and TRBJ1-6; unclear D gene. The CDR3 DNA reads as TGTGCCATCAGATCGGTTCCATCGGATAATTCACCCCTCCACTTT. This sequence encodes CAIRSVPSDNSPLHF.